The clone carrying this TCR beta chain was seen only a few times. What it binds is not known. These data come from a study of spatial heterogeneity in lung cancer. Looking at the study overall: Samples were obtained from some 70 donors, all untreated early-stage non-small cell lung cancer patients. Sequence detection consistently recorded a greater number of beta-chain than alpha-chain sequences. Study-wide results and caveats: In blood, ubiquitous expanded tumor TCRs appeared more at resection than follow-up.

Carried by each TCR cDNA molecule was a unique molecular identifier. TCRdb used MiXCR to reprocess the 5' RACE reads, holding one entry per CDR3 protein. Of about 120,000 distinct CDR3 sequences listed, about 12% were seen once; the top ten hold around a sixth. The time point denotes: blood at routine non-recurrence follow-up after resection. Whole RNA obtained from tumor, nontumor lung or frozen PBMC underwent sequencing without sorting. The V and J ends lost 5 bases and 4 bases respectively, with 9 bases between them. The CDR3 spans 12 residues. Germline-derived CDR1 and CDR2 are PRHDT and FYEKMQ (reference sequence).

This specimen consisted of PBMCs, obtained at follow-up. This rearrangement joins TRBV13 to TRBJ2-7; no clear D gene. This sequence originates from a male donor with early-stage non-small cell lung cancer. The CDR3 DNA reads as TGTGCCAGCAGCCCTGCCGGTTACGAGCAGTACTTC. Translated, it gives CASSPAGYEQYF.